One T cell receptor (beta chain) is described in this entry. The antigen remains undetermined. The data originate from a study of vaccination effects on CD4 cells after COVID-19. J was trimmed by 4 bases and V by 7 bases; bases with no gene match: 18. The germline gives CDR1 SGHTA, CDR2 FQGNSA. The CDR3 extends over 17 amino acids. The method was immunoSEQ multiplex PCR; TCRdb's version includes in-frame clones alone and lacks a portion of them. The table lists around 60,000 clones, about three quarters of them singletons. Before any sequencing was done, the ViraFEST assay used viral peptide pools to expand antigen-specific CD4+ T cells. CD4+ T cell isolation took place after 10 days of culture. Participants were given two doses of BNT162b2 or mRNA-1273 vaccine.

Sequencing was performed on CD4+ T cells from PBMCs cultured with HCoV-229E spike peptides, taken after COVID-19 vaccination. The chain recombines TRBV7-2 with TRBJ1-2; 7 bases align to TRBD1. The sequence came from a human donor who received a COVID-19 vaccine. CDR3 in DNA: TGTGCCAGCACCCCACCAGGGCTAAGGGGGCGCGGCTATGGCTACACCTTC. Translation: CASTPPGLRGRGYGYTF.